The 19 T cell receptor beta chains below all came from one sample that was sequenced in a study of regulatory T cells in long-lasting Graves disease. Investigators prepared the TCR beta libraries by applying iRepertoire HTBI primers and Arm-PCR of CDR3 regions. One entry per CDR3 protein, called by TCRdb with MiXCR from the multiplex PCR reads. The data hold about 470,000 distinct CDR3 sequences, with about 22% observed a single time. Time point indicated: persistent/refractory GD, antithyroid drugs over 5 years with positive TRAb. PBMCs provided the RNA from which the TCR library was made. The material was peripheral blood mononuclear cells (PBMCs), obtained when the disease was refractory, from a patient treated with antithyroid drugs. These receptors came from a female donor with Graves disease.

This clonotype was found many times. The chain recombines TRBV28 with TRBJ1-6; no reliable D call. Germline values: CDR1 MDHEN, CDR2 SYDVKM. V was shortened by 5 bases and J by 6 bases, with 17 bases between the two germline ends. The CDR3 is 16 amino acids. CDR3 protein: CASSRTGISRNSPLHF. CDR3 DNA: TGTGCCAGCAGTCGGACGGGGATCTCTCGTAATTCACCCCTCCACTTT.

This clonotype was counted at least ten times. The chain is built from TRBV20-1 and TRBJ2-7; TRBD2 matches at 8 bases. The trim removed 3 bases at V and 0 bases at J, leaving 4 bases unmatched. Germline V gene sequence: CDR1 DFQATT, CDR2 SNEGSKA (reference sequence). CDR3 length: 14 residues. The CDR3 here is CSASLAGYSYEQYF. CDR3 DNA: TGCAGTGCTAGCCTAGCGGGTTACTCCTACGAGCAGTACTTC.

There are a few counts of this clonotype. The J gene is TRBJ2-7, the V gene TRBV27; TRBD2 aligns across 7 bases. The germline gives CDR1 MNHEY, CDR2 SMNVEV (reference sequence). The CDR3 consists of 16 residues. V shed 2 bases and J 3 bases; nucleotides not matched to a gene: 10. CDR3 coding DNA: TGTGCCAGCAGTTTAAACGGGCGGGGGTTCTTCTACGAGCAGTACTTC. Its translation: CASSLNGRGFFYEQYF.

The V call is TRBV7-2, the J call TRBJ2-7; no clear D gene. V was cut by 3 bases and J by 3 bases, with 15 bases left in between. CDR3 length: 15 residues. Germline V gene lookup returns CDR1 SGHTA and CDR2 FQGNSA. The CDR3 DNA follows: TGTGCCAGCAGCTTCGCTACCAAAGGATACTACGAGCAGTACTTC. Residues: CASSFATKGYYEQYF.

This clonotype was recorded many times. This chain connects TRBV12-3 or TRBV12-4 to TRBJ1-1; D might be TRBD1 (5 bases). Deletions cut 6 bases from V and 3 bases from J, with 17 bases between. The CDR3 runs to 15 residues. CDR3 DNA sequence: TGTGCCAGCAGCCAGACAGCCGGCCCGGACACTGAAGCTTTCTTT. It codes for CASSQTAGPDTEAFF.

The J gene is TRBJ2-1, the V gene TRBV28; perhaps TRBD1 as D (5 bases). The V end was cut by 0 bases, the J end by 7 bases, with 10 bases between. The CDR3 sequence is 14 residues long. CDR1 is MDHEN, CDR2 SYDVKM, per germline. DNA for the CDR3: TGTGCCAGCAGTTTATGGCAGGGTTTGAATGAGCAGTTCTTC. It specifies CASSLWQGLNEQFF.

The chain uses TRBV6-2 or TRBV6-3 and TRBJ2-1; 12 nucleotides agree with TRBD2. CDR3 length: 14 residues. CDR1 and CDR2 (germline): MNHEY, SVGEGT. The V segment lost 6 bases and the J segment 7 bases; nucleotides outside the gene matches: 4. DNA for the CDR3: TGTGCCAGCAGCGGACTAGCGGGGCGAAATGAGCAGTTCTTC. Translation gives CASSGLAGRNEQFF.

The V and J genes are TRBV12-3 or TRBV12-4 and TRBJ2-3, with D hard to call. There are 13 residues in the CDR3. Trimming pared 6 bases from V and 4 bases from J, leaving 11 bases between. The DNA for the CDR3 is TGTGCCAGCAGCCCAAAAGAGTCAGATACGCAGTATTTT. Its translation is CASSPKESDTQYF.

This clonotype has just a few counts. The chain carries TRBV29-1 and TRBJ1-2, with 7 nucleotides matching TRBD1. The germline V gene has CDR1 SQVTM and CDR2 ANQGSEA. This CDR3 spans 13 amino acids. J was trimmed by 4 bases and V by 4 bases; bases with no gene match: 6. CDR3 amino acids: CSVASGGPYGYTF. CDR3 coding DNA: TGCAGCGTTGCCTCAGGGGGGCCCTATGGCTACACCTTC. Together with reference TRBV29-1 and TRBJ1-2, the CDR3 gives the full variable domain: SAVISQKPSRDICQRGTSLTIQCQVDSQVTMMFWYRQQPGQSLTLIATANQGSEATYESGFVIDKFPISRPNLTFSTLTVSNMSPEDSSIYLCSVASGGPYGYTFGSGTRLTVV.

The genes are TRBV20-1 and TRBJ2-7; 11 nucleotides align to TRBD1. CDR1 and CDR2 from the germline V gene are DFQATT and SNEGSKA (reference sequence). This CDR3 is built from 18 residues. V gave up 1 base and J gave up 2 bases; unmatched junction bases: 13. The CDR3 region is CSARVGQGAKERTYEQYF. CDR3 sequence (DNA): TGCAGTGCTAGAGTAGGACAGGGGGCAAAAGAGCGCACCTACGAGCAGTACTTC.

This clonotype has more than one count but fewer than ten. This chain uses TRBV20-1 with TRBJ2-3, with no clear D. Germline V gene sequence: CDR1 DFQATT, CDR2 SNEGSKA (reference sequence). The CDR3 is 13 amino acids. The V gene lost 3 bases and the J gene lost 0 bases, with 7 bases spanning the gap. The CDR3 region has the DNA TGCAGTGCTAGGCGGTCTAGCACAGATACGCAGTATTTT. Translation: CSARRSSTDTQYF.

This clonotype has ten or more counts. The chain recombines TRBV3-1 with TRBJ1-2, with 7 bases fitting TRBD1. The CDR3 totals 14 residues. J lost 3 bases, V lost 3 bases, and 4 bases had no gene match. CDR1 is LGHDT, CDR2 YNNKEL, per germline (reference sequence). The CDR3 bases are TGTGCCAGCAGCCACAACCAGGGGGACTATGGCTACACCTTC. Its protein product is CASSHNQGDYGYTF. The whole variable domain, remainder taken from reference TRBV3-1 and TRBJ1-2, is DTAVSQTPKYLVTQMGNDKSIKCEQNLGHDTMYWYKQDSKKFLKIMFSYNNKELIINETVPNRFSPKSPDKAHLNLHINSLELGDSAVYFCASSHNQGDYGYTFGSGTRLTVV.

This clonotype was counted many times. The CDR3 region is CASSSIKTSWGGTGELFF. The CDR3 DNA reads TGTGCCAGCAGTTCTATAAAAACTAGCTGGGGTGGCACCGGGGAGCTGTTTTTT. The chain is built from TRBV28 and TRBJ2-2; tentative D call: TRBD2 (6 bases). This CDR3 has 18 amino acids. In germline, CDR1 is MDHEN, CDR2 SYDVKM. Trimming pared 4 bases from V and 4 bases from J, leaving 22 bases between.

V and J are TRBV29-1 and TRBJ2-1, with 12 bases lining up with TRBD2. This CDR3 region has 15 residues. Germline V CDR1 and CDR2: SQVTM, ANQGSEA. V lost 8 bases, J lost 4 bases, and 9 bases stayed unmatched. CDR3: CSTGPGLAGYNEQFF. DNA of the CDR3: TGCAGCACAGGGCCCGGACTAGCGGGGTACAATGAGCAGTTCTTC.

The genes are TRBV19 and TRBJ2-6, with TRBD1 matching 10 bases. V shed 4 bases and J 4 bases; nucleotides not matched to a gene: 16. The CDR3 covers 20 residues. Per germline, CDR1 LNHDA and CDR2 SQIVND (reference sequence). Written as DNA, the CDR3 is TGTGCCAGTAGTAAGGGCCTCTGGGACAGGGGTTTTACGGGGGCCAACGTCCTGACTTTC. This gives the protein CASSKGLWDRGFTGANVLTF.

This clonotype has ten or more counts. The V gene is TRBV7-2, the J gene TRBJ2-5; TRBD2 matches 11 bases. CDR1 is SGHTA, CDR2 FQGNSA, per germline. Unmatched junction bases numbered 10, after V lost 5 bases and J lost 5 bases. The CDR3 sequence is 16 residues long. For the CDR3, the DNA is TGTGCCAGCAGCAGATTAGCGGGGGGGCCGGGGGAGACCCAGTACTTC. Its translation is CASSRLAGGPGETQYF. The variable domain in full, completed from reference TRBV7-2 and TRBJ2-5, reads GAGVSQSPSNKVTEKGKDVELRCDPISGHTALYWYRQSLGQGLEFLIYFQGNSAPDKSGLPSDRFSAERTGGSVSTLTIQRTQQEDSAVYLCASSRLAGGPGETQYFGPGTRLLVL.

A remark on this clonotype: An end of the junction does not agree with germline; a read error may underlie this. The rearrangement joins TRBV18 to TRBJ2-5, with D perhaps assigned TRBD1 or TRBD2 (5 bases each). This CDR3 spans 14 amino acids. Germline V gene lookup returns CDR1 KGHSH and CDR2 LQKENI. CDR3 sequence (DNA): TGTGCCAGCTCACCACTCGGAGGACAAGAGGCCCAGTACTTC. Translated: CASSPLGGQEAQYF.

This clonotype was recorded at least ten times. This sequence joins TRBV28 and TRBJ2-7; 11 bases are a match to TRBD2. Trimming cost V 4 bases and J 0 bases; bases outside gene matches: 2. The V gene's germline CDR1 is MDHEN and CDR2 SYDVKM. The CDR3 runs to 15 residues. In nucleotides, the CDR3 is TGTGCCAGCAGTTCCGGGACTAGCGGCTCCTACGAGCAGTACTTC. Translation: CASSSGTSGSYEQYF.

With respect to this clonotype: The junction does not match germline at one end; this may be a read error. The gene calls are TRBV5-1 and TRBJ2-3; the D gene is possibly TRBD2 (7 bases). Per the germline V gene, CDR1 is SGHRS and CDR2 is YFSETQ. The CDR3 has 15 amino acids. CDR3 amino acids: CASSLDSGDTGTQYF. CDR3 coding DNA: TGCGCCAGCAGCTTGGACAGCGGGGACACAGGTACGCAGTATTTT.